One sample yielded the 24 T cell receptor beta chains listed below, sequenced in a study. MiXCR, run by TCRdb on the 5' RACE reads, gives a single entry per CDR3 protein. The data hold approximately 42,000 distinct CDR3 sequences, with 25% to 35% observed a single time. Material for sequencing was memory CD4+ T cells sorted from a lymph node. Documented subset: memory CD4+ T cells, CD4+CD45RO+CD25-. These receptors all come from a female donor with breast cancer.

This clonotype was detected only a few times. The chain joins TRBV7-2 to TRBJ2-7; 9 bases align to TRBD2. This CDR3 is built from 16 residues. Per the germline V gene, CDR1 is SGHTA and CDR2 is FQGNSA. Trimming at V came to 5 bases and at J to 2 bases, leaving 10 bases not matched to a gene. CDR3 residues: CASSVGASGTAYEQYF. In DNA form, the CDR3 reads TGTGCCAGCAGCGTAGGGGCTAGCGGGACGGCCTACGAGCAGTACTTC. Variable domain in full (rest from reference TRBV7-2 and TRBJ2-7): GAGVSQSPSNKVTEKGKDVELRCDPISGHTALYWYRQSLGQGLEFLIYFQGNSAPDKSGLPSDRFSAERTGGSVSTLTIQRTQQEDSAVYLCASSVGASGTAYEQYFGPGTRLTVT.

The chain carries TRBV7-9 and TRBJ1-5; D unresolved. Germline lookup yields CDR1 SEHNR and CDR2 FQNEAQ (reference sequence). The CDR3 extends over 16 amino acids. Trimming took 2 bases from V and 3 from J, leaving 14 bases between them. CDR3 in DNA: TGTGCCAGCAGCTTATACGAAACCGGGATCAATCAGCCCCAGCATTTT. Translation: CASSLYETGINQPQHF.

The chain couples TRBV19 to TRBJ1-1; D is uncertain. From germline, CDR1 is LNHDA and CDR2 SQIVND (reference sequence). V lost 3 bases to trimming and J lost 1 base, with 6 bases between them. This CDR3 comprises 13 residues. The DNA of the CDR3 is TGTGCCAGTAGTATCGGTCAGAACACTGAAGCTTTCTTT. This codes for CASSIGQNTEAFF. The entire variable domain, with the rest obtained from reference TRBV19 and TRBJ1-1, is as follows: DGGITQSPKYLFRKEGQNVTLSCEQNLNHDAMYWYRQDPGQGLRLIYYSQIVNDFQKGDIAEGYSVSREKKESFPLTVTSAQKNPTAFYLCASSIGQNTEAFFGQGTRLTVV.

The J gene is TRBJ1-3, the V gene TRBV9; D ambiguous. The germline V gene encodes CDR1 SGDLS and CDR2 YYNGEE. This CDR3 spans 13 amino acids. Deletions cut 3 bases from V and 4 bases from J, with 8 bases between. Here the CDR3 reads CASSAQQGNTIYF. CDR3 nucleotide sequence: TGTGCCAGCAGCGCCCAACAGGGAAACACCATATATTTT. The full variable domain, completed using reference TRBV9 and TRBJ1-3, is DSGVTQTPKHLITATGQRVTLRCSPRSGDLSVYWYQQSLDQGLQFLIQYYNGEERAKGNILERFSAQQFPDLHSELNLSSLELGDSALYFCASSAQQGNTIYFGEGSWLTVV.

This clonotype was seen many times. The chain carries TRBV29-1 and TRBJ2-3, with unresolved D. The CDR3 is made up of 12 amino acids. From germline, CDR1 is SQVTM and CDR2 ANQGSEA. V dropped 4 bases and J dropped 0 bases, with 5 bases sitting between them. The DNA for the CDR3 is TGCAGCGTTGCGGCAAGCACAGATACGCAGTATTTT. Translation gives CSVAASTDTQYF.

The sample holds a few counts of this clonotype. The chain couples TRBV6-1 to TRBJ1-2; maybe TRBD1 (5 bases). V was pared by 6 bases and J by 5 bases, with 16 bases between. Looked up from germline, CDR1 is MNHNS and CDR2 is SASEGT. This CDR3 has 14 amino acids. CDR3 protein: CASSPSGTGYGYTF. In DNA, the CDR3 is TGTGCCAGCAGCCCATCCGGGACGGGTTATGGCTACACCTTC.

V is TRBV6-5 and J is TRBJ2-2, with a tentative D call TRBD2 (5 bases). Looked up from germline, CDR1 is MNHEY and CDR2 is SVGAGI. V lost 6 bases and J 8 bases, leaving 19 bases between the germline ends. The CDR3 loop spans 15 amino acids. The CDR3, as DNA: TGTGCCAGCAGGACTACTAAGTTAAGGGTGGGGGAGCTGTTTTTT. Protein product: CASRTTKLRVGELFF.

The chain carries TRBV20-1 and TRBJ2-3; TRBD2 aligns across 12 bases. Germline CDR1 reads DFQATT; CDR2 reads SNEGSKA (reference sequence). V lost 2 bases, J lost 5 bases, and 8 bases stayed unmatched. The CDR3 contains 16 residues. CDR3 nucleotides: TGCAGTGCTAGACCTCCGGTACTAGCGGGAGGAGATACGCAGTATTTT. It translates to CSARPPVLAGGDTQYF.

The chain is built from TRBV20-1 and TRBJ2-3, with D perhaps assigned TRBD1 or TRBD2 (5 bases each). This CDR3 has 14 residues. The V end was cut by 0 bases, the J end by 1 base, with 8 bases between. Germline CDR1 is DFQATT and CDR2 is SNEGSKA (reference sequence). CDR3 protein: CSARDGGGTDTQYF. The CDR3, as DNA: TGCAGTGCTAGAGATGGGGGAGGCACAGATACGCAGTATTTT.

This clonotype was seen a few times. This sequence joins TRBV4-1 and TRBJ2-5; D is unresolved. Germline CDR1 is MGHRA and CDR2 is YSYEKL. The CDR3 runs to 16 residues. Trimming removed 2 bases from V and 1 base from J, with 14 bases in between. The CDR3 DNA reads TGCGCCAGCAGCCAAAAAAGGGCTAGTCTCCAAGAGACCCAGTACTTC. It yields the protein CASSQKRASLQETQYF.

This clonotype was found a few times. Here the CDR3 DNA reads TGTGCCAGCAGTTACTCGGACGCCTTTGGCTACACCTTC. Residues: CASSYSDAFGYTF. The chain recombines TRBV6-5 with TRBJ1-2; D not certain. Looked up from germline, CDR1 is MNHEY and CDR2 is SVGAGI. With 0 bases removed from V and 7 bases from J, the gap between germline ends came to 9 bases. The CDR3 has 13 residues.

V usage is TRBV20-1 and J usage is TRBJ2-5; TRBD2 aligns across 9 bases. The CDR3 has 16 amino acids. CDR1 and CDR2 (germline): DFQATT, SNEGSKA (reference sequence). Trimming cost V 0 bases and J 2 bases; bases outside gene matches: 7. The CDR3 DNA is TGCAGTGCTAGAGATTCGCTAGCGGGAATGCAAGAGACCCAGTACTTC. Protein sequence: CSARDSLAGMQETQYF.

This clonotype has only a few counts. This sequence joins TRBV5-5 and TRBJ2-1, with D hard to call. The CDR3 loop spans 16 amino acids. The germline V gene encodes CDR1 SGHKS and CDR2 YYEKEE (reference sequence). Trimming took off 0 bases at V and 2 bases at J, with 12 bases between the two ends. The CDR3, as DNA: TGTGCCAGCAGCTTGGCCGGCGTAAGCACCTACAATGAGCAGTTCTTC. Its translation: CASSLAGVSTYNEQFF. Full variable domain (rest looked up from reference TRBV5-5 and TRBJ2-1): DAGVTQSPTHLIKTRGQQVTLRCSPISGHKSVSWYQQVLGQGPQFIFQYYEKEERGRGNFPDRFSARQFPNYSSELNVNALLLGDSALYLCASSLAGVSTYNEQFFGPGTRLTVL.

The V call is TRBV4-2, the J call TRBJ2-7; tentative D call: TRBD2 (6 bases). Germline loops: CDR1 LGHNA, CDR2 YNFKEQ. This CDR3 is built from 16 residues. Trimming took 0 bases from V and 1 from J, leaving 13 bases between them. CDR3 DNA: TGTGCCAGCAGCCAAGAGATGGGACTGGTATCCTACGAGCAGTACTTC. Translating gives CASSQEMGLVSYEQYF.

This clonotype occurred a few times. CDR3 sequence reads: CASSLAFTRGPGETQYF. CDR3 nucleotide sequence: TGTGCCAGCAGCTTAGCATTTACTCGAGGGCCGGGGGAGACCCAGTACTTC. V is TRBV7-2 and J is TRBJ2-5; the D gene is possibly TRBD2 (5 bases). The CDR3 covers 17 residues. V gave up 0 bases and J gave up 5 bases, with 19 bases separating them. The germline gives CDR1 SGHTA, CDR2 FQGNSA.

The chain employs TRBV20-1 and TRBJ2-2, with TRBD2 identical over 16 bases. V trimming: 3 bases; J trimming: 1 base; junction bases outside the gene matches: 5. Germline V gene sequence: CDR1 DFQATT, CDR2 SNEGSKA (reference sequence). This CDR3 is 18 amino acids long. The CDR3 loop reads CSASGTSGRGGNTGELFF. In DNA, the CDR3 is TGCAGTGCTAGCGGGACTAGCGGGAGGGGGGGGAACACCGGGGAGCTGTTTTTT.

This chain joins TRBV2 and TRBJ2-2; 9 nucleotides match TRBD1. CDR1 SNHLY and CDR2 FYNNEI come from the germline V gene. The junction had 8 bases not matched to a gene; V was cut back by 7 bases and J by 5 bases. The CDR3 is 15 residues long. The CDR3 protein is CASISDRGGTGELFF. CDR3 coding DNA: TGTGCCAGCATTTCCGACAGGGGGGGAACCGGGGAGCTGTTTTTT.

The DNA for the CDR3 is TGTGCCAGCAGCTTGGGGGCGGATGAAAAACTGTTTTTT. Translation gives CASSLGADEKLFF. V and J are TRBV5-6 and TRBJ1-4; no clear D. CDR3 length: 13 amino acids. Germline values: CDR1 SGHDT, CDR2 YYEEEE. Trimming stripped 0 bases from V and 6 bases from J, with 6 bases between. The full variable domain, its missing parts supplied by reference TRBV5-6 and TRBJ1-4, is DAGVTQSPTHLIKTRGQQVTLRCSPKSGHDTVSWYQQALGQGPQFIFQYYEEEERQRGNFPDRFSGHQFPNYSSELNVNALLLGDSALYLCASSLGADEKLFFGSGTQLSVL.

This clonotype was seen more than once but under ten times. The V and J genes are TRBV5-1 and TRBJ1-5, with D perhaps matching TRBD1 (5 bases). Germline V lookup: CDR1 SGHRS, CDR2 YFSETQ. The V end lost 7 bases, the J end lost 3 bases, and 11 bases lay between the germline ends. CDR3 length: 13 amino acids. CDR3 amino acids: CASCRVPNQPQHF. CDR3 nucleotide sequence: TGCGCCAGCTGCAGGGTACCCAATCAGCCCCAGCATTTT.

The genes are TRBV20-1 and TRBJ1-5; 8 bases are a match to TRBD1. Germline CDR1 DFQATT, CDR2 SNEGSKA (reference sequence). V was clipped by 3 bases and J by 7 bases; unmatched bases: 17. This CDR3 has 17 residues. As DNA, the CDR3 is TGCAGTGCTAGTCGTGGTCAGGGGGCCTATCTATGGCAGCCCCAGCATTTT. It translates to CSASRGQGAYLWQPQHF.

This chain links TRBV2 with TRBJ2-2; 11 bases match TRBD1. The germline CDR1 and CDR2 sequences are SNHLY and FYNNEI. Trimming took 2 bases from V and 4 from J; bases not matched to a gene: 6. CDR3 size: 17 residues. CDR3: CASSEFFGTGGTGELFF. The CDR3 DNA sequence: TGTGCCAGCAGTGAATTTTTTGGGACAGGGGGCACCGGGGAGCTGTTTTTT.

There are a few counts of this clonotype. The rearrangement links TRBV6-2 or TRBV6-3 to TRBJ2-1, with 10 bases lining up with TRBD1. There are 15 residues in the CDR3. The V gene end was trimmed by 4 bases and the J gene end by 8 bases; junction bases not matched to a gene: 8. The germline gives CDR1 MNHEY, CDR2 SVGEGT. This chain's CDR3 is CASSSEDRGVYEQFF. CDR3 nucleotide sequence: TGTGCCAGCAGTTCTGAGGACAGGGGGGTCTATGAGCAGTTCTTC.

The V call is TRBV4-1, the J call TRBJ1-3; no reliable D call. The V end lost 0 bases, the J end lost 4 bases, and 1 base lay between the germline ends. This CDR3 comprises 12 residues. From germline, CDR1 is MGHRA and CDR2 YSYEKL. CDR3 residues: CASSQEGNTIYF. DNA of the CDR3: TGCGCCAGCAGCCAAGAGGGAAACACCATATATTTT.

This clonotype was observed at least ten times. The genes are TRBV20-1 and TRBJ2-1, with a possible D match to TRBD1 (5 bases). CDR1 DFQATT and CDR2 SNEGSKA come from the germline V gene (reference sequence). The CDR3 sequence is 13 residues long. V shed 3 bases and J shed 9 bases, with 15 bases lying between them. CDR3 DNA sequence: TGCAGTGCTAGCGGGCAGGGAAGGGGTGAGCAGTTCTTC. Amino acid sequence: CSASGQGRGEQFF.